The next 20 T cell receptor beta chains were all read from a single sample in a study of OX40 agonist ivuxolimab in advanced cancers. The data were produced by immunoSEQ multiplex PCR, yet TCRdb's version contains in-frame clones alone and is incomplete. The table includes 75,000 to 95,000 clones, 91% detected once. The sample was CD4+ or CD8+ T cells sorted from blood, taken in a trial of the OX40 agonist ivuxolimab. The origin of the receptors is an adult with an advanced solid tumor such as melanoma, head and neck, liver or kidney cancer.

V gene TRBV19 combines with J gene TRBJ2-1; 7 bases agree with TRBD1. The V and J ends lost 3 bases and 7 bases, in that order; junction bases with no gene match: 6. Looked up from germline, CDR1 is LNHDA and CDR2 is SQIVND (reference sequence). This CDR3 region has 14 residues. The CDR3 reads CASSIRTGPNEQFF. CDR3 DNA: TGTGCCAGTAGTATCCGGACAGGTCCTAATGAGCAGTTCTTC.

This clone was found once. The chain links TRBV7-9 to TRBJ2-2; no reliable D call. V was shortened by 4 bases and J by 6 bases, with 9 bases between the two germline ends. This CDR3 contains 13 residues. CDR1 SEHNR and CDR2 FQNEAQ come from the germline V gene (reference sequence). This CDR3 reads CASSSSSAGELFF. CDR3 DNA sequence: TGTGCCAGCAGCTCAAGTTCAGCCGGGGAGCTGTTTTTT.

The V gene is TRBV5-4, the J gene TRBJ2-4, with TRBD2 matching over 9 bases. The germline gives CDR1 SGHNT, CDR2 YYREEE (reference sequence). The CDR3 loop spans 16 amino acids. The trim removed 4 bases at V and 11 bases at J, leaving 16 bases unmatched. The CDR3 loop reads CASSQASSGTPVVQYF. As DNA, the CDR3 is TGTGCCAGCAGCCAGGCGTCTAGCGGGACGCCCGTCGTTCAGTACTTC.

This clone appeared a few times. The chain employs TRBV5-1 and TRBJ1-6, with D hard to call. Trimming removed 0 bases from V and 6 bases from J, with 7 bases in between. Germline V lookup: CDR1 SGHRS, CDR2 YFSETQ. CDR3 length equals 14 residues. In nucleotides, the CDR3 is TGCGCCAGCAGCTTGGCCATACTTAATTCACCCCTCCACTTT. Amino acid sequence: CASSLAILNSPLHF.

This clone showed up just a few times. The V and J genes are TRBV4-1 and TRBJ1-3; no reliable D call. The CDR3 consists of 13 residues. V gave up 2 bases and J gave up 4 bases, with 6 bases separating them. Germline lookup yields CDR1 MGHRA and CDR2 YSYEKL. CDR3 nucleotide sequence: TGCGCCAGCAGCCAATTTTACGGAAACACCATATATTTT. It encodes CASSQFYGNTIYF.

The rearrangement links TRBV2 to TRBJ1-2; D might be TRBD1 (5 bases). With 4 bases removed from V and 2 bases from J, the gap between germline ends came to 5 bases. The CDR3 has 12 amino acids. CDR1 SNHLY and CDR2 FYNNEI come from the germline V gene. CDR3 residues: CASSGGNYGYTF. For the CDR3, the DNA is TGTGCCAGCAGTGGGGGGAACTATGGCTACACCTTC.

The gene calls are TRBV6-5 and TRBJ1-2; TRBD1 matches at 8 bases. This CDR3 is 14 amino acids long. CDR1 is MNHEY, CDR2 SVGAGI, per germline. V lost 2 bases, J lost 8 bases, and 7 bases stayed unmatched. Here the CDR3 DNA reads TGTGCCAGCAGTTACGCTGGCGGACAGGGAGGCTACACCTTC. Its protein is CASSYAGGQGGYTF.

CDR3 loop: CASSTGPDGEQYF. CDR3 nucleotides: TGTGCCAGCTCAACGGGACCCGATGGCGAGCAGTACTTC. The genes are TRBV18 and TRBJ2-7; possibly TRBD1 or TRBD2 for D (5 bases each). The CDR3 has 13 residues. Germline CDR1 reads KGHSH; CDR2 reads LQKENI. Trimming shortened V by 5 bases and J by 6 bases, and 14 bases separated the two germline ends.

The chain carries TRBV28 and TRBJ2-7, with 8 bases that match TRBD2. This CDR3 has 18 amino acids. J gave up 6 bases and V 8 bases, and 24 bases lay outside the gene matches. The V gene's germline CDR1 is MDHEN and CDR2 SYDVKM. This CDR3 is CASCYSFGRTSRVGEQYF. DNA of the CDR3: TGTGCCAGCTGTTATTCCTTCGGTAGGACTAGCAGGGTAGGCGAGCAGTACTTC.

DNA for the CDR3: TGCAGCGTCAGGGAATCGACTGAAGCTTTCTTT. Protein product: CSVRESTEAFF. V is TRBV29-1 and J is TRBJ1-1; a weak D match, TRBD1 (5 bases). This CDR3 has 11 amino acids. The V end lost 6 bases, the J end lost 5 bases, and 10 bases lay between the germline ends. Germline loops: CDR1 SQVTM, CDR2 ANQGSEA. Full variable domain (rest looked up from reference TRBV29-1 and TRBJ1-1): SAVISQKPSRDICQRGTSLTIQCQVDSQVTMMFWYRQQPGQSLTLIATANQGSEATYESGFVIDKFPISRPNLTFSTLTVSNMSPEDSSIYLCSVRESTEAFFGQGTRLTVV.

This chain joins TRBV5-1 and TRBJ1-4; no definite D call. There are 15 residues in the CDR3. V gave up 5 bases and J gave up 2 bases, with 13 bases separating them. Germline CDR1 is SGHRS and CDR2 is YFSETQ. The CDR3 nucleotides read TGCGCCAGCAGTATGATGGCTAGCACTAATGAAAAACTGTTTTTT. This codes for CASSMMASTNEKLFF.

This clone was detected once. The rearrangement links TRBV28 to TRBJ1-2; 7 positions agree with TRBD1. This CDR3 comprises 14 residues. Germline lookup yields CDR1 MDHEN and CDR2 SYDVKM. V lost 5 bases to trimming and J lost 8 bases; unmatched junction nucleotides: 11. The DNA for the CDR3 is TGTGCCAGCAGTGTACCGGTCAGGGGGGCGGGCTACACCTTC. Protein sequence: CASSVPVRGAGYTF.

J is TRBJ2-1 and V is TRBV6-5; 10 bases line up with TRBD2. V was clipped by 6 bases and J by 7 bases; unmatched bases: 9. This CDR3 is 15 amino acids long. The V gene's germline CDR1 is MNHEY and CDR2 SVGAGI. The CDR3 protein is CASRPGTSVGNEQFF. CDR3 nucleotide sequence: TGTGCCAGCAGACCCGGGACTAGCGTCGGGAATGAGCAGTTCTTC.

The genes are TRBV2 and TRBJ2-7, with TRBD1 matching 8 bases. This CDR3 spans 14 amino acids. Germline V gene lookup returns CDR1 SNHLY and CDR2 FYNNEI. The V segment lost 2 bases and the J segment 6 bases; nucleotides outside the gene matches: 6. CDR3 residues: CASSEWDRRREQYF. The CDR3, as DNA: TGTGCCAGCAGTGAATGGGACAGGCGACGCGAGCAGTACTTC.

The rearrangement links TRBV19 to TRBJ2-7, with TRBD1 identical over 7 bases. Germline CDR1 is LNHDA and CDR2 is SQIVND (reference sequence). V was pared by 7 bases and J by 3 bases, with 9 bases of the junction left unmatched. The CDR3 runs 14 residues. As DNA, the CDR3 is TGTGCCAGTAAGGTCGAGGGGGCCCACTACGAGCAGTACTTC. The encoded protein is CASKVEGAHYEQYF.

The V gene is TRBV7-9, the J gene TRBJ2-1, with no clear D. There are 15 residues in the CDR3. V dropped 5 bases and J dropped 3 bases, with 14 bases sitting between them. CDR1 and CDR2 (germline): SEHNR, FQNEAQ (reference sequence). CDR3 nucleotide sequence: TGTGCCAGCAGCCCTGGCGGCGGCTACTACAATGAGCAGTTCTTC. It is translated as CASSPGGGYYNEQFF.

CDR3 amino acids: CASRVAGTTLREQYF. The CDR3 DNA is TGTGCCAGCAGGGTAGCGGGAACAACCCTACGCGAGCAGTACTTC. The gene calls are TRBV6-5 and TRBJ2-5; TRBD2 agrees at 8 bases. With the DNA end fitting TRBJ2-7 better, the J assignment may be wrong. Germline CDR1 is MNHEY and CDR2 is SVGAGI. The CDR3 contains 15 residues.

This chain uses TRBV27 with TRBJ1-1; D possibly corresponds to TRBD1 (6 bases). CDR1 and CDR2 from the germline V gene are MNHEY and SMNVEV (reference sequence). Trimming took 7 bases from V and 4 from J, leaving 19 bases between them. CDR3 length: 15 amino acids. This CDR3 reads CASKFGGRGTTEAFF. The CDR3 DNA is TGTGCCAGCAAATTTGGGGGGCGGGGAACCACTGAAGCTTTCTTT.

This sequence joins TRBV18 and TRBJ2-1; TRBD2 might be the D (5 bases). The V end was cut by 6 bases, the J end by 10 bases, with 10 bases between. Germline V gene data show CDR1 as KGHSH and CDR2 as LQKENI. There are 11 residues in the CDR3. CDR3 sequence: CASSSGVEQFF. In DNA, the CDR3 is TGTGCCAGCTCGTCCGGGGTCGAGCAGTTCTTC.

This clone was seen a few times. This rearrangement joins TRBV28 to TRBJ1-1; no reliable D call. Germline V gene sequence: CDR1 MDHEN, CDR2 SYDVKM. Trimming left V 6 bases short and J 1 base short, with 12 bases between. This CDR3 has 14 amino acids. The CDR3 coding sequence is TGTGCCAGCAGACTAACCGGCGGGAACACTGAAGCTTTCTTT. Its protein product is CASRLTGGNTEAFF.